These 16 T cell receptor beta chains came from one sample sequenced in a study of blood T cell repertoires in COVID-19. Only in-frame clones appear in the TCRdb table, and some are missing; sequencing was by immunoSEQ multiplex PCR. The data hold about 69,000 clones, with 75% to 80% observed a single time. The sequencing input was peripheral blood. These receptors originate from a human donor in a cohort sampled during active COVID-19.

This chain joins TRBV5-4 and TRBJ2-2, with 7 bases matching TRBD2. The CDR3 contains 17 residues. V trimming: 3 bases; J trimming: 4 bases; junction bases outside the gene matches: 12. Germline CDR1 and CDR2: SGHNT and YYREEE (reference sequence). The CDR3 protein is CASSSARGGFGTGELFF. CDR3 coding DNA: TGTGCCAGCAGCTCAGCCCGCGGGGGTTTTGGCACCGGGGAGCTGTTTTTT. Based on the CDR3 plus reference TRBV5-4 and TRBJ2-2, the full variable domain is ETGVTQSPTHLIKTRGQQVTLRCSSQSGHNTVSWYQQALGQGPQFIFQYYREEENGRGNFPPRFSGLQFPNYSSELNVNALELDDSALYLCASSSARGGFGTGELFFGEGSRLTVL.

This clone showed up just a few times. V gene TRBV5-1 combines with J gene TRBJ2-7, with D uncertain. Trimming removed 0 bases from V and 1 base from J, with 8 bases in between. This CDR3 has 14 residues. Germline lookup yields CDR1 SGHRS and CDR2 YFSETQ. CDR3 in amino acids: CASSLVATSYEQYF. The CDR3 region has the DNA TGCGCCAGCAGCTTGGTAGCCACTTCCTACGAGCAGTACTTC.

The V call is TRBV5-1, the J call TRBJ2-1; 9 bases agree with TRBD2. Germline V gene sequence: CDR1 SGHRS, CDR2 YFSETQ. The V gene end was trimmed by 4 bases and the J gene end by 5 bases; junction bases not matched to a gene: 10. This CDR3 is 16 amino acids long. The CDR3 DNA is TGCGCCAGCAGCCGGGGTGTAGCGGGAGCCCACAATGAGCAGTTCTTC. Protein: CASSRGVAGAHNEQFF. The full variable domain, with the rest looked up from reference TRBV5-1 and TRBJ2-1, is KAGVTQTPRYLIKTRGQQVTLSCSPISGHRSVSWYQQTPGQGLQFLFEYFSETQRNKGNFPGRFSGRQFSNSRSEMNVSTLELGDSALYLCASSRGVAGAHNEQFFGPGTRLTVL.

The rearrangement links TRBV6-1 to TRBJ2-7, with TRBD2 as a possible D gene (5 bases). The CDR3 sequence is 14 residues long. Trimming shortened V by 2 bases and J by 4 bases, and 12 bases separated the two germline ends. Germline CDR1 and CDR2: MNHNS and SASEGT. CDR3 DNA sequence: TGTGCCAGCAGTGAACGAAGTCGGAGGTACGAGCAGTACTTC. It codes for CASSERSRRYEQYF.

This clone was found a few times. This chain uses TRBV5-1 with TRBJ2-3; D is perhaps TRBD2 (5 bases). Trimming shortened V by 4 bases and J by 1 base, and 13 bases separated the two germline ends. The CDR3 length is 15 residues. Germline lookup yields CDR1 SGHRS and CDR2 YFSETQ. The CDR3 DNA sequence: TGCGCCAGCAGCGTGGGAGTCCTGGGCACAGATACGCAGTATTTT. Encoded protein: CASSVGVLGTDTQYF.

The chain carries TRBV9 and TRBJ1-1; 8 bases line up with TRBD1. The germline V gene encodes CDR1 SGDLS and CDR2 YYNGEE. The CDR3 has 14 amino acids. V shed 1 base, J shed 11 bases, and the junction held 10 bases outside the gene matches. The CDR3 bases are TGTGCCAGCAGCGTATTCCCCGGGACAGGCGAGGCTTTCTTT. This codes for CASSVFPGTGEAFF.

This clone was observed once. As DNA, the CDR3 is TGTGCCAGCAGTTACAGGGGGCCTTCTGGAGAGACCCAGTACTTC. Translated, it gives CASSYRGPSGETQYF. This chain uses TRBV2 with TRBJ2-5, with 9 bases identical to TRBD1. Germline assignment: CDR1 SNHLY and CDR2 FYNNEI. V shed 5 bases and J 4 bases; nucleotides not matched to a gene: 8. The CDR3 is 15 amino acids.

The chain employs TRBV6-5 and TRBJ2-7; 10 bases match TRBD1. The V gene's germline CDR1 is MNHEY and CDR2 SVGAGI. The CDR3 length is 15 residues. V was pared by 6 bases and J by 3 bases, with 8 bases of the junction left unmatched. CDR3 DNA: TGTGCCAGCAGACTCGAGACAGGGGGCGGCTACGAGCAGTACTTC. Translation: CASRLETGGGYEQYF.

The CDR3 DNA reads TGTGCCAGCAGTCCGGGACAGATTAATTCACCCCTCCACTTT. Its translation: CASSPGQINSPLHF. V usage is TRBV28 and J usage is TRBJ1-6; 7 bases fit TRBD1. Trimming took 5 bases from V and 6 from J; bases not matched to a gene: 4. CDR3 length: 14 amino acids. Germline CDR1 MDHEN, CDR2 SYDVKM.

The chain combines TRBV5-1 with TRBJ2-2; D ambiguous. The CDR3 length is 11 residues. The V and J ends lost 1 base and 8 bases respectively, with 3 bases between them. The germline CDR1 and CDR2 sequences are SGHRS and YFSETQ. CDR3 coding DNA: TGCGCCAGCAGCTTGTCTGGGGAGCTGTTTTTT. The encoded protein is CASSLSGELFF.

The rearrangement uses TRBV19 and TRBJ1-2; D is unresolved. Deletions cut 9 bases from V and 7 bases from J, with 12 bases between. CDR3 length: 11 amino acids. Per the germline V gene, CDR1 is LNHDA and CDR2 is SQIVND (reference sequence). This CDR3 is CASKAEAGYTF. As DNA, the CDR3 is TGTGCCAGCAAGGCGGAGGCTGGCTACACCTTC.

The chain has TRBV7-2 and TRBJ1-5; perhaps TRBD1 as D (5 bases). Germline lookup yields CDR1 SGHTA and CDR2 FQGNSA. This CDR3 has 15 amino acids. Trimming left V 3 bases short and J 7 bases short, with 16 bases between. CDR3 sequence reads: CASSFWDSRGQPQHF. The CDR3 DNA is TGTGCCAGCAGCTTCTGGGACTCAAGAGGACAGCCCCAGCATTTT.

This chain joins TRBV11-2 and TRBJ1-2, with D possibly being TRBD1 (5 bases). The CDR3 is 14 amino acids. The germline V gene encodes CDR1 SGHAT and CDR2 FQNNGV. The V gene lost 5 bases and the J gene lost 8 bases, with 18 bases spanning the gap. CDR3 loop: CASSLSTGPAGYTF. The CDR3 nucleotides read TGTGCCAGCAGCCTTAGTACAGGACCCGCCGGCTACACCTTC.

The chain couples TRBV7-9 to TRBJ2-5; D is ambiguous. The germline V and J ends were trimmed by 6 bases and 5 bases, with 4 bases remaining between them. This CDR3 contains 10 residues. The V gene's germline CDR1 is SEHNR and CDR2 FQNEAQ (reference sequence). The CDR3 region has the DNA TGTGCCAGCAGTTCGGAGACCCAGTACTTC. Its translation: CASSSETQYF.

The V gene is TRBV5-5, the J gene TRBJ2-7; TRBD1 matches 9 bases. The CDR3 is made up of 14 amino acids. Germline CDR1 SGHKS, CDR2 YYEKEE (reference sequence). V lost 6 bases, J lost 4 bases, and 8 bases stayed unmatched. The CDR3 nucleotides are TGTGCCAGCACCATCCGGGACAGGGATTACGAGCAGTACTTC. This encodes CASTIRDRDYEQYF.

The chain employs TRBV11-3 and TRBJ2-1, with D perhaps matching TRBD2 (6 bases). CDR3 size: 13 residues. Germline CDR1 is SGHNT and CDR2 is YENEEA. V lost 6 bases to trimming and J lost 7 bases, with 13 bases between them. The DNA of the CDR3 is TGTGCCAGCAGTACCGGGGCGGGGAATGAGCAGTTCTTC. This translates into CASSTGAGNEQFF.